One T cell receptor (beta chain) is described in this entry. Cells were sorted from thawed PBMC rested overnight and stained with GMM-loaded CD1B tetramer, viability dye and anti-CD3. The lipid loaded on the CD1B tetramers was C32 glucose monomycolate from Rhodococcus equi. Approximately 100,000 tetramer-negative cells were sorted from each donor. This specimen comes from a study of T cells in tuberculosis. Germline V CDR1 and CDR2: MNHNS, SASEGT. The V and J ends lost 4 bases and 8 bases, in that order; junction bases with no gene match: 6. This CDR3 contains 15 residues. No alpha-beta pairing information exists for these sequences. The method was immunoSEQ multiplex PCR; TCRdb's version includes in-frame clones alone and lacks a portion of them. This table has about 58,000 clones, 88% appearing once.

The chain links TRBV6-1 to TRBJ2-2; 11 bases line up with TRBD2. The TCR was taken from an adult woman with latent tuberculosis. Sequenced sample: CD1b-GMM tetramer-negative cells sorted from PBMCs. The CDR3 loop is CASSGLAGGGGELFF. For the CDR3, the DNA is TGTGCCAGCAGTGGCCTAGCGGGAGGTGGGGGGGAGCTGTTTTTT.